A single sample gave rise to the 11 T cell receptor beta chains below, sequenced in a study of T cells in localized non-small cell lung cancer. The data were produced by immunoSEQ multiplex PCR, yet TCRdb's version contains in-frame clones alone and is incomplete. Of over 20,000 clones in the sample, more than 85% were seen once. This specimen consisted of peripheral blood, obtained before any cancer treatment. These receptors were obtained from a female donor older than 55 with stage II squamous cell lung carcinoma.

This sequence joins TRBV10-3 and TRBJ2-7, with D possibly being TRBD1 (6 bases). This CDR3 is built from 13 residues. The germline V gene has CDR1 ENHRY and CDR2 SYGVKD. Trimming took 6 bases from V and 6 from J, leaving 15 bases between them. CDR3 DNA: TGTGCCATCAGGCTCGACGGACAGCCCGAGCAGTACTTC. Protein sequence: CAIRLDGQPEQYF.

V usage is TRBV5-6 and J usage is TRBJ2-5; a weak D match, TRBD1 (5 bases). The germline V and J ends were trimmed by 5 bases and 5 bases, with 10 bases remaining between them. The CDR3 runs to 12 residues. Germline V gene sequence: CDR1 SGHDT, CDR2 YYEEEE. The CDR3 nucleotides read TGTGCCAGCAGATTAAAGGGGGAGACCCAGTACTTC. Translating it yields CASRLKGETQYF.

This chain joins TRBV5-1 and TRBJ2-3; 10 bases align to TRBD1. The length of the CDR3 is 17 residues. Germline V gene lookup returns CDR1 SGHRS and CDR2 YFSETQ. Unmatched junction bases numbered 6, after V lost 2 bases and J lost 0 bases. CDR3 loop: CASSLYGTGASTDTQYF. CDR3 DNA sequence: TGCGCCAGCAGCTTATACGGGACAGGGGCCAGCACAGATACGCAGTATTTT.

The chain recombines TRBV9 with TRBJ2-1; no reliable D call. Germline loops: CDR1 SGDLS, CDR2 YYNGEE. Trimming cost V 0 bases and J 0 bases, with 13 bases left between them. This CDR3 spans 17 amino acids. CDR3 amino acids: CASSVAGRVSSYNEQFF. CDR3 nucleotides: TGTGCCAGCAGCGTAGCTGGCCGCGTTAGCTCCTACAATGAGCAGTTCTTC.

This clone was picked up one time. The chain employs TRBV4-2 and TRBJ2-2, with a tentative D call TRBD1 (6 bases). V lost 2 bases, J lost 4 bases, and 17 bases lay in between. The CDR3 is made up of 17 amino acids. The V gene's germline CDR1 is LGHNA and CDR2 YNFKEQ. The CDR3 spells CASSQPGQQASTGELFF. The CDR3, as DNA: TGTGCCAGCAGCCAACCCGGACAGCAGGCTTCCACCGGGGAGCTGTTTTTT.

The rearrangement links TRBV7-2 to TRBJ2-5, with D perhaps assigned TRBD1 or TRBD2 (7 bases each). Trimming removed 2 bases from V and 7 bases from J, with 14 bases in between. Per the germline V gene, CDR1 is SGHTA and CDR2 is FQGNSA. The CDR3 is 14 amino acids. DNA of the CDR3: TGTGCCAGCAGCTTACGACAGGGAGGGTCGACCCAGTACTTC. Its translation: CASSLRQGGSTQYF.

The V and J genes are TRBV10-3 and TRBJ1-4, with unresolved D. CDR1 is ENHRY and CDR2 is SYGVKD in the germline V gene. V gave up 5 bases and J gave up 0 bases, with 10 bases separating them. The CDR3 runs 15 residues. The CDR3 sequence is CAISPTPTTNEKLFF. DNA for the CDR3: TGTGCCATCAGTCCTACTCCAACAACTAATGAAAAACTGTTTTTT.

The V call is TRBV28, the J call TRBJ1-1; D uncertain. Germline V gene sequence: CDR1 MDHEN, CDR2 SYDVKM. The CDR3 runs to 15 residues. The V end was cut by 4 bases, the J end by 0 bases, with 12 bases between. The CDR3 bases are TGTGCCAGCAGTTCCTTGGCGGGGATGAACACTGAAGCTTTCTTT. Translating it yields CASSSLAGMNTEAFF.

V and J are TRBV5-1 and TRBJ2-1, with 8 bases that match TRBD2. Germline V gives CDR1 SGHRS, CDR2 YFSETQ. V dropped 0 bases and J dropped 10; count of bases not matched to a gene: 6. The CDR3 is made up of 14 amino acids. CDR3 nucleotides: TGCGCCAGCAGCTTGGGGGGACCTAGCGGGGAGCAGTTCTTC. Translation gives CASSLGGPSGEQFF.

The rearrangement uses TRBV7-2 and TRBJ2-1, with a weak D call TRBD2 (5 bases). The CDR3 is 16 amino acids. Trimming cost V 2 bases and J 2 bases, with 13 bases left between them. From germline, CDR1 is SGHTA and CDR2 FQGNSA. The CDR3 DNA follows: TGTGCCAGCAGCTTAATGACTACTTACCCCTACAATGAGCAGTTCTTC. It specifies CASSLMTTYPYNEQFF.

This clone was seen a handful of times. The CDR3 DNA reads TGTGCCATCAAAGGCAGTAGCAATCAGCCCCAGCATTTT. It codes for CAIKGSSNQPQHF. The genes are TRBV10-3 and TRBJ1-5; D gene ambiguous. There are 13 residues in the CDR3. CDR1 ENHRY and CDR2 SYGVKD come from the germline V gene. V lost 7 bases to trimming and J lost 0 bases, with 7 bases between them.